A single sample is the source of the 10 T cell receptor beta chains below, sequenced in a study of cytomegalovirus exposure and HLA in healthy donors. Assay used: immunoSEQ multiplex PCR; TCRdb lists only in-frame clones, some missing. Of 230,000 or so clones listed, 88% were seen once; the top ten hold about 3%. Sequencing input: PBMCs. These receptors were collected from a woman in her late teens or twenties in good health and CMV-seronegative.

The chain recombines TRBV12-5 with TRBJ2-7, with D tentatively TRBD2 (6 bases). This CDR3 contains 15 residues. Trimming left V 10 bases short and J 2 bases short, with 21 bases between. Germline assignment: CDR1 LGHNT and CDR2 FRNRAP. CDR3 nucleotide sequence: TGTGCTAAACTGGAGGGGATAGAATTTCCCTACGAGCAGTACTTC. It translates to CAKLEGIEFPYEQYF. Combining the CDR3 with reference TRBV12-5 and TRBJ2-7 gives the whole variable domain DARVTQTPRHKVTEMGQEVTMRCQPILGHNTVFWYRQTMMQGLELLAYFRNRAPLDDSGMPKDRFSAEMPDATLATLKIQPSEPRDSAVYFCAKLEGIEFPYEQYFGPGTRLTVT.

The chain recombines TRBV9 with TRBJ1-3, with TRBD1 matching over 8 bases. The germline V gene has CDR1 SGDLS and CDR2 YYNGEE. Trimming at V came to 2 bases and at J to 7 bases, leaving 14 bases not matched to a gene. CDR3 length: 17 residues. The CDR3 sequence: CASSVYGQGIGGNTIYF. CDR3 nucleotide sequence: TGTGCCAGCAGCGTCTACGGACAGGGTATTGGTGGTAACACCATATATTTT.

J is TRBJ2-3 and V is TRBV28; TRBD2 is a possible D gene (7 bases). Trimming removed 4 bases from V and 2 bases from J, with 16 bases in between. The germline CDR1 and CDR2 sequences are MDHEN and SYDVKM. CDR3 length: 16 residues. CDR3 coding DNA: TGTGCCAGCAGTTCGGGGGGCGGGAGAAACACAGATACGCAGTATTTT. The encoded protein is CASSSGGGRNTDTQYF.

This clone was seen only once. This chain links TRBV7-9 with TRBJ2-7, with D maybe TRBD1 (5 bases). CDR3 length equals 13 residues. With 2 bases removed from V and 4 bases from J, the gap between germline ends came to 9 bases. Germline-derived CDR1 and CDR2 are SEHNR and FQNEAQ (reference sequence). In DNA, the CDR3 is TGTGCCAGCAGCTTACACAGGTATTACGAGCAGTACTTC. Amino acids: CASSLHRYYEQYF.

The chain combines TRBV5-1 with TRBJ2-1, with 10 nucleotides matching TRBD2. This CDR3 spans 16 amino acids. Germline V lookup: CDR1 SGHRS, CDR2 YFSETQ. The J segment lost 4 bases and the V segment lost 0 bases, leaving 4 bases of the junction unmatched. The CDR3 sequence: CASSLGTSGVYNEQFF. The CDR3 bases are TGCGCCAGCAGCTTGGGCACTAGCGGGGTTTACAATGAGCAGTTCTTC.

The genes are TRBV7-2 and TRBJ1-1; perhaps TRBD1 as D (6 bases). V lost 4 bases to trimming and J lost 3 bases, with 12 bases between them. This CDR3 contains 14 residues. Germline assignment: CDR1 SGHTA and CDR2 FQGNSA. CDR3 nucleotides: TGTGCCAGCAGCTCCGGTAGGGGGTACACTGAAGCTTTCTTT. Translation gives CASSSGRGYTEAFF.

Here the CDR3 reads CASSSTTGRNTEAFF. CDR3 DNA: TGTGCCAGCAGCTCGACGACAGGGCGGAACACTGAAGCTTTCTTT. The chain recombines TRBV9 with TRBJ1-1, with 7 bases lining up with TRBD1. CDR1 and CDR2 (germline): SGDLS, YYNGEE. With 4 bases clipped from V and 1 base from J, the junction kept 7 bases outside the gene matches. The CDR3 totals 15 residues.

This sequence joins TRBV27 and TRBJ2-3, with 8 bases that match TRBD2. This CDR3 is built from 15 residues. CDR1 is MNHEY, CDR2 SMNVEV, per germline (reference sequence). The trim removed 6 bases at V and 0 bases at J, leaving 5 bases unmatched. The CDR3 bases are TGTGCCAGCAGCTACCTAGCGGGTAGCACAGATACGCAGTATTTT. Protein sequence: CASSYLAGSTDTQYF.

This clone was seen only once. The chain joins TRBV30 to TRBJ2-2, with D tentatively TRBD1 (6 bases). The CDR3 is 13 residues long. V shed 5 bases and J shed 1 base, with 8 bases lying between them. CDR1 GTSNPN and CDR2 SVGIG come from the germline V gene (reference sequence). The CDR3 reads CAWRQVNTGELFF. The DNA for the CDR3 is TGTGCCTGGCGACAGGTGAACACCGGGGAGCTGTTTTTT.

The rearrangement uses TRBV5-4 and TRBJ2-7, with 10 nucleotides matching TRBD2. CDR1 and CDR2 from the germline V gene are SGHNT and YYREEE (reference sequence). This CDR3 has 15 residues. V shed 1 base and J 3 bases; nucleotides not matched to a gene: 4. The CDR3 reads CASSLRLAGDYEQYF. The CDR3 DNA is TGTGCCAGCAGCTTGAGGCTAGCGGGAGACTACGAGCAGTACTTC.